This entry features one TCR beta chain sequence. This CDR3 comprises 15 residues. From germline, CDR1 is SGHAT and CDR2 FQDESV (reference sequence). V was shortened by 5 bases and J by 0 bases, with 12 bases between the two germline ends. These data come from a study of cytomegalovirus exposure and HLA in healthy donors. Study-wide background: Earlier findings included some 120 million unique TCR beta sequences obtained from 150 million to 200 million T cells.

PCR employed 60 Vbeta and 13 Jbeta primers. Authors' data handling: In a later analysis, 10 million to 11 million of tens of millions of unique beta chains occurred in at least two donors. Produced via immunoSEQ multiplex PCR; TCRdb's table is partial and in-frame only. V and J calls and clone size come straight from that table; D and trimming were deduced from the DNA. Here the sample spans about 140,000 clones, over 75% being singletons. This receptor was identified in a man aged 45-60 years in good health and CMV-seronegative. Sequences were obtained from PBMCs. V is TRBV11-1 and J is TRBJ2-3; D perhaps matches TRBD1 (6 bases). The CDR3 here is CASSPQGASTDTQYF. The CDR3 DNA reads as TGTGCCAGCAGCCCACAGGGTGCTAGCACAGATACGCAGTATTTT.